The 16 T cell receptor beta chains reported below all come from one sample, sequenced in a study of blood T cell repertoires in COVID-19. Produced via immunoSEQ multiplex PCR; TCRdb's table is partial and in-frame only. Of about 130,000 clones listed, 70% to 80% are singletons. The specimen sequenced was peripheral blood. Every receptor here comes from a woman in her 70s with COVID-19, enrolled during active disease.

CDR3 amino acids: CASSQEGASGGSGETQYF. CDR3 bases: TGTGCCAGCAGCCAAGAAGGCGCCAGCGGGGGCTCCGGGGAGACCCAGTACTTC. The chain has TRBV4-2 and TRBJ2-5; 8 bases map to TRBD2. After removal of 0 bases from V and 5 bases from J, the junction contained 14 bases not matched to a gene. Germline assignment: CDR1 LGHNA and CDR2 YNFKEQ. The CDR3 is made up of 18 amino acids.

A few counts support this clone. This chain uses TRBV19 with TRBJ1-2; TRBD1 matches at 8 bases. Per germline, CDR1 LNHDA and CDR2 SQIVND (reference sequence). The CDR3 runs 13 residues. V lost 8 bases, J lost 4 bases, and 6 bases stayed unmatched. This CDR3 reads CASYSGGGYGYTF. The CDR3 coding sequence is TGTGCCAGTTACTCAGGGGGCGGCTATGGCTACACCTTC.

The chain couples TRBV30 to TRBJ1-2; no clear D. The V gene lost 8 bases and the J gene lost 8 bases, with 9 bases spanning the gap. The germline gives CDR1 GTSNPN, CDR2 SVGIG (reference sequence). The CDR3 has 9 amino acids. CDR3 coding DNA: TGTGCCGTTAGCCCCGGCTACACCTTC. Its translation: CAVSPGYTF.

V usage is TRBV6-5 and J usage is TRBJ1-2, with D possibly being TRBD1 (5 bases). Looked up from germline, CDR1 is MNHEY and CDR2 is SVGAGI. This CDR3 spans 15 amino acids. The germline V and J ends were trimmed by 0 bases and 4 bases, with 12 bases remaining between them. The CDR3 DNA follows: TGTGCCAGCAGTTACTCGCACCAGGGAAGCTATGGCTACACCTTC. Encoded protein: CASSYSHQGSYGYTF.

V usage is TRBV5-5 and J usage is TRBJ2-2; maybe TRBD2 (7 bases). The germline V gene encodes CDR1 SGHKS and CDR2 YYEKEE (reference sequence). V was clipped by 4 bases and J by 6 bases, with 16 bases between them. This CDR3 comprises 15 residues. The CDR3 loop is CASSVQGGLAGELFF. The CDR3 coding sequence is TGTGCCAGCAGCGTACAGGGAGGGTTGGCCGGGGAGCTGTTTTTT. The full variable domain, completed using reference TRBV5-5 and TRBJ2-2, is DAGVTQSPTHLIKTRGQQVTLRCSPISGHKSVSWYQQVLGQGPQFIFQYYEKEERGRGNFPDRFSARQFPNYSSELNVNALLLGDSALYLCASSVQGGLAGELFFGEGSRLTVL.

V and J are TRBV30 and TRBJ2-3; weak D call: TRBD1 (5 bases). V shed 3 bases and J shed 2 bases, with 12 bases lying between them. The CDR3 is 14 residues long. Germline CDR1 reads GTSNPN; CDR2 reads SVGIG (reference sequence). Here the CDR3 reads CAWRGTGYTDTQYF. As DNA, the CDR3 is TGTGCCTGGAGGGGTACAGGATACACAGATACGCAGTATTTT.

The chain combines TRBV15 with TRBJ2-1, with 13 bases identical to TRBD2. CDR3 length equals 17 residues. V was pared by 2 bases and J by 7 bases, with 8 bases of the junction left unmatched. The germline gives CDR1 LNHNV, CDR2 YYDKDF (reference sequence). The CDR3, as DNA: TGTGCCACCAGCAGATCCGGGGGACTAGCGGGGATGAATGAGCAGTTCTTC. Its translation: CATSRSGGLAGMNEQFF. The entire variable domain, with the rest obtained from reference TRBV15 and TRBJ2-1, is as follows: DAMVIQNPRYQVTQFGKPVTLSCSQTLNHNVMYWYQQKSSQAPKLLFHYYDKDFNNEADTPDNFQSRRPNTSFCFLDIRSPGLGDTAMYLCATSRSGGLAGMNEQFFGPGTRLTVL.

The chain joins TRBV6-2 or TRBV6-3 to TRBJ2-1; possibly TRBD1 for D (5 bases). There are 14 residues in the CDR3. Germline assignment: CDR1 MNHEY and CDR2 SVGEGT. V dropped 1 base and J dropped 9 bases, with 13 bases sitting between them. The CDR3 sequence: CASSYFPGHLEQFF. For the CDR3, the DNA is TGTGCCAGCAGTTACTTTCCCGGACACCTTGAGCAGTTCTTC.

The chain carries TRBV5-5 and TRBJ1-6, with D possibly being TRBD1 (6 bases). Germline V gene sequence: CDR1 SGHKS, CDR2 YYEKEE (reference sequence). The CDR3 is 17 residues long. V dropped 0 bases and J dropped 10 bases, with 20 bases sitting between them. The CDR3 sequence is CASSLGGPDTSQSPLHF. The CDR3 DNA follows: TGTGCCAGCAGCTTGGGGGGGCCGGACACCTCCCAGTCACCCCTCCACTTT.

This clone was seen once. The CDR3 protein is CASSATSGVPSTDTQYF. The CDR3 DNA reads TGTGCCAGCAGCGCGACTAGCGGGGTCCCTAGCACAGATACGCAGTATTTT. The V call is TRBV7-2, the J call TRBJ2-3, with 11 bases lining up with TRBD2. This CDR3 has 17 residues. After removal of 5 bases from V and 0 bases from J, the junction contained 7 bases not matched to a gene. CDR1 is SGHTA and CDR2 is FQGNSA in the germline V gene.

The V gene is TRBV5-6, the J gene TRBJ1-3; the D gene is possibly TRBD1 (5 bases). CDR1 is SGHDT, CDR2 YYEEEE, per germline. V gave up 3 bases and J gave up 3 bases, with 13 bases separating them. The CDR3 is made up of 15 amino acids. In nucleotides, the CDR3 is TGTGCCAGCAGCTCCCGCAGGGTACGTGGAAACACCATATATTTT. It is translated as CASSSRRVRGNTIYF.

This clone has more than one count but fewer than ten. The rearrangement joins TRBV28 to TRBJ2-7; no clear D. V was cut by 4 bases and J by 5 bases, with 12 bases left in between. CDR1 is MDHEN and CDR2 is SYDVKM in the germline V gene. The CDR3 spans 13 residues. The CDR3: CASSSHVDNEQYF. In DNA form, the CDR3 reads TGTGCCAGCAGTTCCCATGTAGACAACGAGCAGTACTTC.

The V gene is TRBV7-9, the J gene TRBJ2-7; 7 positions match TRBD2. Germline V CDR1 and CDR2: SEHNR, FQNEAQ (reference sequence). The CDR3 runs to 14 residues. V lost 4 bases and J lost 7; bases outside the gene matches: 10. DNA of the CDR3: TGTGCCAGCAGCTCCCCCGGGAGGACGGGAGAGCAGTACTTC. It codes for CASSSPGRTGEQYF.

The rearrangement links TRBV2 to TRBJ1-3, with D unclear. V lost 10 bases to trimming and J lost 0 bases, with 22 bases between them. Germline CDR1 is SNHLY and CDR2 is FYNNEI. CDR3 length equals 17 residues. The CDR3 protein is CATSDGGGRSSGNTIYF. The CDR3 coding sequence is TGTGCCACCTCGGATGGTGGAGGAAGATCCTCTGGAAACACCATATATTTT. The complete variable domain, with remaining parts taken from reference TRBV2 and TRBJ1-3, reads EPEVTQTPSHQVTQMGQEVILRCVPISNHLYFYWYRQILGQKVEFLVSFYNNEISEKSEIFDDQFSVERPDGSNFTLKIRSTKLEDSAMYFCATSDGGGRSSGNTIYFGEGSWLTVV.

This clone was detected a few times. CDR3 region: CASSVQVDGYTF. In DNA form, the CDR3 reads TGTGCCAGCAGCGTCCAGGTGGATGGCTACACCTTC. The gene calls are TRBV5-6 and TRBJ1-2, with D unclear. CDR1 and CDR2 from the germline V gene are SGHDT and YYEEEE. V lost 4 bases and J 6 bases, leaving 10 bases between the germline ends. The length of the CDR3 is 12 residues.

The CDR3 bases are TGTGCCAGCAGCTCCGGGGGGGACAGGGGCTCCTATAATTCACCCCTCCACTTT. Its translation is CASSSGGDRGSYNSPLHF. V usage is TRBV9 and J usage is TRBJ1-6; the match to TRBD1 covers 10 bases. V trimming: 4 bases; J trimming: 0 bases; junction bases outside the gene matches: 7. This CDR3 is 18 amino acids long. CDR1 SGDLS and CDR2 YYNGEE come from the germline V gene.